Listed below are T cell receptor beta chains from one sample, sequenced in a study of CD8 T cells in Susac syndrome. TCRdb independently ran MiXCR on the immunoSEQ multiplex PCR reads; one entry per CDR3 protein. The data hold around 80,000 distinct CDR3 sequences, with approximately 93% observed a single time. Sequencing input: CD8+ T cells from PBMCs. The source of these receptors is a human donor with Susac syndrome. Each CDR3 is given with its conserved first and last residue. Fields, in order: D gene, CDR3 length, V gene, clone size, J gene, CDR3 DNA, CDR3 protein. D genes are given only for firm matches. Rows may omit the clone size; those that give it use once, few, many or a size class.

D: -; length: 15; V: TRBV19; size: -; J: TRBJ1-1; DNA: TGTGCCAGTAGTCCCAGGGGAGGTTCGAACACTGAAGCTTTCTTT; CDR3: CASSPRGGSNTEAFF
D: -; length: 11; V: TRBV19; size: once; J: TRBJ2-7; DNA: TGTGCCAGTAGTACGGGGATCGAGCAGTACTTC; CDR3: CASSTGIEQYF
D: -; length: 16; V: TRBV7-8; size: -; J: TRBJ2-7; DNA: TGTGCCAGCAGCCCAAGGCGCACAGTGTTTACGGACGAGCAGTACTTC; CDR3: CASSPRRTVFTDEQYF
D: -; length: 15; V: TRBV5-1; size: -; J: TRBJ1-1; DNA: TGCGCCAGCAGCTTGAGCGACGGGGTGGCCACTGAAGCTTTCTTT; CDR3: CASSLSDGVATEAFF
D: TRBD2; length: 15; V: TRBV7-3; size: -; J: TRBJ2-1; DNA: TGTGCCAGCAGCTTAAGGGCGGGGGGGCCGAATGAGCAGTTCTTC; CDR3: CASSLRAGGPNEQFF
D: -; length: 12; V: TRBV12-3/TRBV12-4; size: -; J: TRBJ2-2; DNA: TGTGCCAGCAGTTTCGACACCGGGGAGCTGTTTTTT; CDR3: CASSFDTGELFF
D: -; length: 19; V: TRBV20-1; size: -; J: TRBJ2-7; DNA: TGCAGTGCCAGCGGGGCTGAGGACAGGGCCCCCTCACGCCGGTACGAGCAGTACTTC; CDR3: CSASGAEDRAPSRRYEQYF
D: -; length: 16; V: TRBV14; size: -; J: TRBJ2-3; DNA: TGTGCCAGCAGCCAAGATGGGGTCGTAAACACAGATACGCAGTATTTT; CDR3: CASSQDGVVNTDTQYF
D: -; length: 11; V: TRBV28; size: -; J: TRBJ2-7; DNA: TGTGCCAGCAGTTCCCAAATAAGGCAGTACTTC; CDR3: CASSSQIRQYF
D: -; length: 10; V: TRBV20-1; size: once; J: TRBJ1-1; DNA: TGCAGTGCTAGACGCCCTGAAGCTTTCTTT; CDR3: CSARRPEAFF
D: -; length: 17; V: TRBV28; size: -; J: TRBJ1-5; DNA: TGTGCCAGCAGTCCCCTTCGGACTACTCATAGCAATCAGCCCCAGCATTTT; CDR3: CASSPLRTTHSNQPQHF
D: TRBD1; length: 15; V: TRBV4-1; size: -; J: TRBJ1-1; DNA: TGCGCCAGCAGCGCCCACAGGGGCGGCGATTCGGAAGCTTTCTTT; CDR3: CASSAHRGGDSEAFF
D: -; length: 11; V: TRBV7-9; size: -; J: TRBJ1-1; DNA: TGTGCCAGCACCTGGGGCGGTGAAGCTTTCTTT; CDR3: CASTWGGEAFF
D: -; length: 14; V: TRBV7-2; size: once; J: TRBJ2-3; DNA: TGTGCCAGCAGCTGGGACTTATCCGGGGATACGCAGTATTTT; CDR3: CASSWDLSGDTQYF
D: TRBD1; length: 13; V: TRBV14; size: -; J: TRBJ1-2; DNA: TGTGCCAGCAGTTGGACAGGGGGCGACGGCTACACCTTC; CDR3: CASSWTGGDGYTF
D: -; length: 11; V: TRBV12-5; size: few; J: TRBJ1-1; DNA: TGTGCTAGTGGCGGTAACACTGAAGCTTTCTTT; CDR3: CASGGNTEAFF
D: TRBD2; length: 15; V: TRBV11-2; size: -; J: TRBJ2-5; DNA: TGTGCCAGCAGCTTAAAGACTAGCGCCGCGGAGACCCAGTACTTC; CDR3: CASSLKTSAAETQYF